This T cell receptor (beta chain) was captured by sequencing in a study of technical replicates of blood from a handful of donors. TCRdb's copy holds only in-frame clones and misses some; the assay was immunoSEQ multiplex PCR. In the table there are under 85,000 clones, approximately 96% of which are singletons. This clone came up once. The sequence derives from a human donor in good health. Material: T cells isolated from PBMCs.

The DNA of the CDR3 is TGTGCCAGCAGCTTCGTTTACAGGGGGTCGAGAGAGACCCAGTACTTC. Its protein is CASSFVYRGSRETQYF. The chain combines TRBV5-4 with TRBJ2-5; 8 bases fit TRBD1. The germline V gene encodes CDR1 SGHNT and CDR2 YYREEE (reference sequence). The junction had 10 bases not matched to a gene; V was cut back by 2 bases and J by 4 bases. The CDR3 consists of 16 residues.